This T cell receptor (beta chain) was identified in a study of T cell responses to AZD1222 COVID-19 vaccine. Broader study findings: Females outnumbered males among donors, who were mostly white British; clonal diversity was possibly underestimated. Nearly half of unique spike-specific TCRs reportedly avoided B.1.351 and B.1.1.7 mutated regions.

This CDR3 is built from 15 residues. Trimming took 5 bases from V and 3 from J, leaving 14 bases between them. CDR1 is SGHTA and CDR2 is FQGNSA in the germline V gene. The protocol was immunoSEQ multiplex PCR, while the TCRdb copy is restricted to in-frame clones and leaves out a portion. The table includes over 130,000 clones, 88% detected once. A word on this clone: Its antigen is not known.

The sequences come from peripheral blood, collected on day 0 of AZD1222 vaccination. The source of this sequence is an adult in good health. The rearrangement uses TRBV7-2 and TRBJ1-5; unclear D gene. The CDR3 bases are TGTGCCAGCAGCCCAGGAGCTACTAACAATCAGCCCCAGCATTTT. It codes for CASSPGATNNQPQHF.